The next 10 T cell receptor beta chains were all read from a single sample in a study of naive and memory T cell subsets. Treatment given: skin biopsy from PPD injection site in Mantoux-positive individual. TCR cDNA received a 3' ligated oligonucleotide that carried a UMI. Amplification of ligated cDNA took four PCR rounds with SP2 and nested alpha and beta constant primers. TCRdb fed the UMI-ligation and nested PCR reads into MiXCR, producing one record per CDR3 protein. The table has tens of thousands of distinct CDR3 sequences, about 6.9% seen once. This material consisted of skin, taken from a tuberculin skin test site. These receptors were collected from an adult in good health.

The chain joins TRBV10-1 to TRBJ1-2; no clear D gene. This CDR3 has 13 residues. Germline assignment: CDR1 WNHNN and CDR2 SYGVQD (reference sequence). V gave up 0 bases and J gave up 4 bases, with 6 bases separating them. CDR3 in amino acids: CASSESAGYGYTF. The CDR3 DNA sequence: TGCGCCAGCAGTGAGTCCGCAGGCTATGGCTACACCTTC.

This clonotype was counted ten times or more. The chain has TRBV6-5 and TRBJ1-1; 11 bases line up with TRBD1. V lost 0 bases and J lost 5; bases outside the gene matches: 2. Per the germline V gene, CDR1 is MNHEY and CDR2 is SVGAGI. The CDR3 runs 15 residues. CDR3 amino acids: CASSYSGTGGTEAFF. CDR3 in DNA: TGTGCCAGCAGTTACTCTGGGACAGGGGGGACTGAAGCTTTCTTT.

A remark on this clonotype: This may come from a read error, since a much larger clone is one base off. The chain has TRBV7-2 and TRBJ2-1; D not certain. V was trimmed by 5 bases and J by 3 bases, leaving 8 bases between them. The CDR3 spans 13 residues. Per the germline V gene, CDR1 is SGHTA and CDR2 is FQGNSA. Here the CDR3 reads CASSPYSYNEQFF. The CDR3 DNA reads TGTGCCAGCAGCCCCTATAGCTACAATGAGCAGTTCTTC. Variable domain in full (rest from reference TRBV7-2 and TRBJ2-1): GAGVSQSPSNKVTEKGKDVELRCDPISGHTALYWYRQSLGQGLEFLIYFQGNSAPDKSGLPSDRFSAERTGGSVSTLTIQRTQQEDSAVYLCASSPYSYNEQFFGPGTRLTVL.

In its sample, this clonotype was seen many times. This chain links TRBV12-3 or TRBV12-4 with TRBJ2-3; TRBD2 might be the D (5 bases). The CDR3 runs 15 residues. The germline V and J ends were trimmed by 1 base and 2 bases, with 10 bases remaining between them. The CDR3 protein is CASSLVGGPTDTQYF. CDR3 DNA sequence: TGTGCCAGCAGTTTAGTAGGAGGACCCACAGATACGCAGTATTTT.

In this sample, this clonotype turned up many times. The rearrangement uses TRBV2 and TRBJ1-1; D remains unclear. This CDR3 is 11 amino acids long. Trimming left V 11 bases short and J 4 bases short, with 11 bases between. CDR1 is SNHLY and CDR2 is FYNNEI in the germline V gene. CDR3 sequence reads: CAAALGTEAFF. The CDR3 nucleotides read TGTGCCGCCGCTTTGGGCACTGAAGCTTTCTTT.

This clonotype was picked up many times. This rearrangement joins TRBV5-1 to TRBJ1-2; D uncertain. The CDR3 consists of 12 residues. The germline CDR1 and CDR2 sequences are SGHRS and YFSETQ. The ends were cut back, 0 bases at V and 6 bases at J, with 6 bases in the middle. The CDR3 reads CASSLVGNGYTF. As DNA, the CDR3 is TGCGCCAGCAGCTTGGTAGGAAATGGCTACACCTTC. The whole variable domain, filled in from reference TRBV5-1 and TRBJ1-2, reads KAGVTQTPRYLIKTRGQQVTLSCSPISGHRSVSWYQQTPGQGLQFLFEYFSETQRNKGNFPGRFSGRQFSNSRSEMNVSTLELGDSALYLCASSLVGNGYTFGSGTRLTVV.

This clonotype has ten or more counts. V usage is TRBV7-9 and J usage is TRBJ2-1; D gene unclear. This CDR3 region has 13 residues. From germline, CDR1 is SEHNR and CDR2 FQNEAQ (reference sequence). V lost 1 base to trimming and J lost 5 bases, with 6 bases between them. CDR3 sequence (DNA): TGTGCCAGCAGCTTAGAACGGCACAATGAGCAGTTCTTC. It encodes CASSLERHNEQFF. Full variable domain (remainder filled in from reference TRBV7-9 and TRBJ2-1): DTGVSQNPRHKITKRGQNVTFRCDPISEHNRLYWYRQTLGQGPEFLTYFQNEAQLEKSRLLSDRFSAERPKGSFSTLEIQRTEQGDSAMYLCASSLERHNEQFFGPGTRLTVL.

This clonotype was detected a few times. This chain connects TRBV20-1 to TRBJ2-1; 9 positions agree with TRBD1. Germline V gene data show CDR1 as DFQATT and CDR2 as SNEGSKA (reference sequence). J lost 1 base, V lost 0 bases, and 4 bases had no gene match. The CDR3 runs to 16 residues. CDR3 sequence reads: CSARDFGTGSYNEQFF. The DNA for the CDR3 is TGCAGTGCTAGAGATTTTGGGACAGGGTCCTACAATGAGCAGTTCTTC.

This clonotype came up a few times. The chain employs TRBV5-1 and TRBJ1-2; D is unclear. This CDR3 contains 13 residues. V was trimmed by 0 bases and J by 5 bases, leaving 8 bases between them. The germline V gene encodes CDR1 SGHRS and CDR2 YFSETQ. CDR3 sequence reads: CASSLVEAYGYTF. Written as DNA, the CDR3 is TGCGCCAGCAGCTTGGTGGAAGCGTATGGCTACACCTTC.

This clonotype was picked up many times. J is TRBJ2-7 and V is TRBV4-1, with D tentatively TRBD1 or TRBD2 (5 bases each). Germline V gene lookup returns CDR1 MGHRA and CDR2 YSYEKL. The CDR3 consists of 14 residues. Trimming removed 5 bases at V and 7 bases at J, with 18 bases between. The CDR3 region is CASSLKPGTPEQYF. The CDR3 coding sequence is TGCGCCAGCAGCTTGAAACCCGGGACCCCAGAGCAGTACTTC.